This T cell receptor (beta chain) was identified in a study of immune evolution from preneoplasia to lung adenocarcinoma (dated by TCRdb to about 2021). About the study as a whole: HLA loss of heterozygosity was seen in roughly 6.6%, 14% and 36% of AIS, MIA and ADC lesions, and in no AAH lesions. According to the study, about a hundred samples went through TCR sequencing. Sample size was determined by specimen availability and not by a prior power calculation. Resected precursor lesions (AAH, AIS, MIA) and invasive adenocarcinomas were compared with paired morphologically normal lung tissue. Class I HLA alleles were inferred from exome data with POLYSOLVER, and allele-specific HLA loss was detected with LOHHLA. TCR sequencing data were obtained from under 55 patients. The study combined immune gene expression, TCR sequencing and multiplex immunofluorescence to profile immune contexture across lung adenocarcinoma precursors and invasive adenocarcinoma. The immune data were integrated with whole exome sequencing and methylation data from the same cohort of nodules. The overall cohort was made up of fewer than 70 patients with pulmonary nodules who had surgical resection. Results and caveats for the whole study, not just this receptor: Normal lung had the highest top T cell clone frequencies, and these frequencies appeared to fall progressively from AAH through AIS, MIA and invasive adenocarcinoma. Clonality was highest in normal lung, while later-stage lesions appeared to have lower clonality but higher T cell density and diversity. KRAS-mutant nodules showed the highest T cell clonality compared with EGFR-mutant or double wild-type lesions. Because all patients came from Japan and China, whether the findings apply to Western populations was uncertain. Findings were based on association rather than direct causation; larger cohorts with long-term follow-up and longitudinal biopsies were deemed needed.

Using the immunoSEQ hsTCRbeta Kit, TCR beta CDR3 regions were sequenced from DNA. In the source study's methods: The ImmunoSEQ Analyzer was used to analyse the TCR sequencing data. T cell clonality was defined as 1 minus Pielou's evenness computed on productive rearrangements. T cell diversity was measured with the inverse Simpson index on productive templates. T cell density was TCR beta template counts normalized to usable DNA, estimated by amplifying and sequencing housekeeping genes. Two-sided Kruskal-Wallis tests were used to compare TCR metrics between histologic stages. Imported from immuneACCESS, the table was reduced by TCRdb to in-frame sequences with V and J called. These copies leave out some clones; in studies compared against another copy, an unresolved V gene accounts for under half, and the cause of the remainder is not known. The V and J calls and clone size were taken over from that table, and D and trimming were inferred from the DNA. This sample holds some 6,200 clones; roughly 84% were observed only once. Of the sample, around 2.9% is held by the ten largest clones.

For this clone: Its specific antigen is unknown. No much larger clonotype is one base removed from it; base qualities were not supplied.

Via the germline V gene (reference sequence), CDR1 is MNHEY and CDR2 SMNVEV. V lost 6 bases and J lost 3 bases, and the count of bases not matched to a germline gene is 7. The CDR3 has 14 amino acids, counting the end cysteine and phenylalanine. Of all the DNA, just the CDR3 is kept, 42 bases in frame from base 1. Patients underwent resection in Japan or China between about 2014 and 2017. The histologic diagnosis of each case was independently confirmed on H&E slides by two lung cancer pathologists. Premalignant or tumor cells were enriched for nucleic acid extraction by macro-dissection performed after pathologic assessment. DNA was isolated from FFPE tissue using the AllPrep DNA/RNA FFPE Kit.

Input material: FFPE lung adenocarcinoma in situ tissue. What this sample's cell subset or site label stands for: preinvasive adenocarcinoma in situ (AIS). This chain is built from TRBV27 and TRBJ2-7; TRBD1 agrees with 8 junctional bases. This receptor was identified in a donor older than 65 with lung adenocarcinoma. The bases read TGTGCCAGCAGGAGACAGGGGCTCTTCTACGAGCAGTACTTC. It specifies CASRRQGLFYEQYF.